Below are 8 T cell receptor beta chains sequenced from a single sample in a study of cytomegalovirus exposure and HLA in healthy donors. Researchers ran the PCR with 60 Vbeta and 13 Jbeta primers. The assay was immunoSEQ multiplex PCR, and TCRdb's table has in-frame clones only and misses some. The sample carries 150,000 to 200,000 clones, around four fifths recorded once. Sequencing used PBMCs. The receptors shown here come from a female donor in good health and CMV-seronegative.

This chain joins TRBV5-1 and TRBJ2-7; 12 bases map to TRBD2. V dropped 1 base and J dropped 2; count of bases not matched to a gene: 4. There are 16 residues in the CDR3. The germline V gene encodes CDR1 SGHRS and CDR2 YFSETQ. CDR3 sequence (DNA): TGCGCCAGCAGCTTGACTAGCGGGGGGCAACCCTACGAGCAGTACTTC. It translates to CASSLTSGGQPYEQYF.

V and J are TRBV5-5 and TRBJ1-5; TRBD1 matches 10 bases. Germline V gene lookup returns CDR1 SGHKS and CDR2 YYEKEE (reference sequence). The CDR3 totals 13 residues. The trim removed 3 bases at V and 6 bases at J, leaving 0 bases unmatched. The CDR3 coding sequence is TGTGCCAGCAGCTGGGACAGGGGTCAGCCCCAGCATTTT. Translated: CASSWDRGQPQHF.

This clone appeared a few times. The V and J genes are TRBV6-4 and TRBJ2-2; D is possibly TRBD2 (5 bases). V was pared by 6 bases and J by 0 bases, with 11 bases between. The V gene's germline CDR1 is MRHNA and CDR2 SNTAGT. This CDR3 is built from 15 residues. CDR3 sequence reads: CASREVGTNTGELFF. CDR3 in DNA: TGTGCCAGCAGGGAGGTAGGAACGAACACCGGGGAGCTGTTTTTT.

This clone occurred a few times. The rearrangement joins TRBV6-4 to TRBJ1-6; no firm D call. Germline V gene data show CDR1 as MRHNA and CDR2 as SNTAGT. Trimming removed 5 bases from V and 4 bases from J, with 6 bases in between. This CDR3 has 13 amino acids. CDR3 residues: CASSSDYNSPLHF. CDR3 in DNA: TGTGCCAGCAGTTCAGATTATAATTCACCCCTCCACTTT.

The chain uses TRBV5-5 and TRBJ2-3; TRBD2 matches at 12 bases. The CDR3 spans 16 residues. Trimming removed 0 bases from V and 5 bases from J; junction bases left unmatched: 4. The V gene's germline CDR1 is SGHKS and CDR2 YYEKEE (reference sequence). CDR3 coding DNA: TGTGCCAGCAGCTTGGGACTAGCGGGAGATATAGATACGCAGTATTTT. This codes for CASSLGLAGDIDTQYF.

The chain recombines TRBV15 with TRBJ1-5; a weak D match, TRBD1 (6 bases). The CDR3 runs to 19 residues. Germline CDR1 reads LNHNV; CDR2 reads YYDKDF (reference sequence). The V gene lost 0 bases and the J gene lost 2 bases, with 20 bases spanning the gap. The CDR3 region has the DNA TGTGCCACCAGCAGAGAACGGACAGACACCTATACGGGCAATCAGCCCCAGCATTTT. Its protein product is CATSRERTDTYTGNQPQHF.

The chain combines TRBV19 with TRBJ2-1, with 9 nucleotides matching TRBD2. Germline loops: CDR1 LNHDA, CDR2 SQIVND (reference sequence). J lost 5 bases, V lost 5 bases, and 7 bases had no gene match. This CDR3 is built from 15 residues. In nucleotides, the CDR3 is TGTGCCAGTAGTCCGAGGACTAGCGCTGACAATGAGCAGTTCTTC. This codes for CASSPRTSADNEQFF.

This clone was counted between two and nine times. The rearrangement links TRBV10-3 to TRBJ1-2; 8 bases agree with TRBD1. Germline lookup yields CDR1 ENHRY and CDR2 SYGVKD. The J segment lost 5 bases and the V segment lost 2 bases, leaving 19 bases of the junction unmatched. This CDR3 has 19 residues. The CDR3, as DNA: TGTGCCATCAGTGAGGTTCAAGGCAGGGGGCTCGCCGGGAGGTATGGCTACACCTTC. This sequence encodes CAISEVQGRGLAGRYGYTF.